The 16 T cell receptor beta chains below come from one sample, sequenced in a study of early T cells in non-severe SARS-CoV-2 infection. TCRdb passed the 5' RACE reads through MiXCR, listing each CDR3 protein once. The sample shows 50,000 to 70,000 distinct CDR3 sequences, more than 7.5% of them seen only once. The sample taken for sequencing was whole blood. The receptors were gathered from an adult who was a healthcare worker with PCR-confirmed SARS-CoV-2 infection or an uninfected control (not recorded which).

This chain uses TRBV28 with TRBJ2-3, with 8 bases that match TRBD2. The CDR3 is 15 residues long. The V and J ends lost 7 bases and 5 bases, in that order; junction bases with no gene match: 11. The germline CDR1 and CDR2 sequences are MDHEN and SYDVKM. The CDR3: CASTRAGERIDTQYF. The CDR3 DNA reads as TGTGCCAGCACCAGAGCGGGAGAAAGGATAGATACGCAGTATTTT.

V usage is TRBV12-3 or TRBV12-4 and J usage is TRBJ1-5; possibly TRBD1 for D (5 bases). The CDR3 extends over 15 amino acids. V lost 7 bases and J 0 bases, leaving 13 bases between the germline ends. This CDR3 reads CASTAGADSNQPQHF. The DNA for the CDR3 is TGTGCCAGCACCGCCGGGGCGGATAGCAATCAGCCCCAGCATTTT.

This clonotype was picked up one time. The V gene is TRBV11-3, the J gene TRBJ2-5; D not resolved. There are 15 residues in the CDR3. Looked up from germline, CDR1 is SGHNT and CDR2 is YENEEA. The V and J ends lost 1 base and 0 bases respectively, with 9 bases between them. Here the CDR3 reads CASSLGRTYQETQYF. CDR3 bases: TGTGCCAGCAGCTTAGGGCGGACGTACCAAGAGACCCAGTACTTC.

In this sample, this clonotype turned up many times. The V call is TRBV27, the J call TRBJ2-1; TRBD2 agrees at 7 bases. Losses at the gene ends were 7 bases for V and 2 bases for J; bases not matched to a gene: 11. Germline lookup yields CDR1 MNHEY and CDR2 SMNVEV (reference sequence). This CDR3 is built from 16 residues. CDR3 residues: CASIGGSGATYNEQFF. The CDR3, as DNA: TGTGCCAGCATCGGGGGGAGCGGGGCGACCTACAATGAGCAGTTCTTC.

This clonotype appeared many times. The rearrangement links TRBV3-1 to TRBJ1-2, with 8 bases that match TRBD1. This CDR3 comprises 15 residues. The germline V gene encodes CDR1 LGHDT and CDR2 YNNKEL (reference sequence). V shed 1 base, J shed 4 bases, and the junction held 5 bases outside the gene matches. In nucleotides, the CDR3 is TGTGCCAGCAGCCAAGGAGACAGGGGTGGCTATGGCTACACCTTC. This codes for CASSQGDRGGYGYTF. Full variable domain (rest looked up from reference TRBV3-1 and TRBJ1-2): DTAVSQTPKYLVTQMGNDKSIKCEQNLGHDTMYWYKQDSKKFLKIMFSYNNKELIINETVPNRFSPKSPDKAHLNLHINSLELGDSAVYFCASSQGDRGGYGYTFGSGTRLTVV.

The chain uses TRBV20-1 and TRBJ1-4; 8 bases match TRBD1. CDR3 size: 17 residues. CDR1 is DFQATT, CDR2 SNEGSKA, per germline (reference sequence). V lost 2 bases and J lost 8; bases outside the gene matches: 16. Here the CDR3 DNA reads TGCAGTGCTAGATCCCCTTTTGGACAGGGTAGTAAGGAAAAACTGTTTTTT. This sequence encodes CSARSPFGQGSKEKLFF.

This clonotype was counted only a few times. V is TRBV21-1 and J is TRBJ1-2. TRBV21-1 is described as a pseudogene. This CDR3 comprises 13 residues. The CDR3 reads CASIFGGVYGYTF. CDR3 DNA: TGTGCCAGCATTTTTGGAGGGGTCTATGGCTACACCTTC.

This clonotype was seen only a few times. The gene calls are TRBV20-1 and TRBJ2-4; D not certain. The CDR3 has 12 amino acids. CDR1 is DFQATT and CDR2 is SNEGSKA in the germline V gene (reference sequence). Here the CDR3 reads CSLGFAKNIQYF. CDR3 bases: TGCAGCCTGGGGTTCGCCAAAAACATTCAGTACTTC.

The chain combines TRBV12-3 or TRBV12-4 with TRBJ2-1, with D possibly being TRBD2 (6 bases). Between the trimmed V and J ends, which lost 1 base and 3 bases, there was a span of 7 bases. This CDR3 has 14 amino acids. CDR3 amino acids: CASSLVGGYNEQFF. Here the CDR3 DNA reads TGTGCCAGCAGTTTAGTCGGGGGCTACAATGAGCAGTTCTTC.

The chain employs TRBV7-3 and TRBJ2-4, with a weak D call TRBD1 (5 bases). With 5 bases removed from V and 6 bases from J, the gap between germline ends came to 8 bases. The CDR3 is 12 residues long. Germline loops: CDR1 SGHTA, CDR2 FQGTGA. CDR3 DNA sequence: TGTGCCAGCAGCCCCACAGGAAACATTCAGTACTTC. As protein: CASSPTGNIQYF.

This clonotype was found many times. The chain couples TRBV6-5 to TRBJ1-2, with a tentative D call TRBD1 (5 bases). Germline CDR1 reads MNHEY; CDR2 reads SVGAGI. Trimming left V 0 bases short and J 1 base short, with 15 bases between. The length of the CDR3 is 17 residues. This chain's CDR3 is CASSYSSGRENNYGYTF. CDR3 DNA sequence: TGTGCCAGCAGTTACTCGTCGGGCAGGGAGAATAACTATGGCTACACCTTC.

The V and J genes are TRBV6-5 and TRBJ2-3, with D possibly being TRBD1 or TRBD2 (5 bases each). The ends were cut back, 6 bases at V and 1 base at J, with 17 bases in the middle. CDR3 length: 16 amino acids. Germline CDR1 MNHEY, CDR2 SVGAGI. CDR3 loop: CASSPLPGTRTDTQYF. The CDR3 nucleotides read TGTGCCAGCAGCCCTCTTCCCGGGACGCGCACAGATACGCAGTATTTT.

This clonotype has only a few counts. The rearrangement uses TRBV29-1 and TRBJ2-1; 9 positions match TRBD1. The CDR3 consists of 14 residues. Germline V gives CDR1 SQVTM, CDR2 ANQGSEA. Trimming at V came to 7 bases and at J to 6 bases, leaving 10 bases not matched to a gene. The CDR3 region is CSAAGTGLSNEQFF. For the CDR3, the DNA is TGCAGCGCCGCCGGGACAGGGTTATCCAATGAGCAGTTCTTC.

This clonotype was recorded many times. The chain links TRBV12-3 or TRBV12-4 to TRBJ2-5; D is perhaps TRBD1 (5 bases). V was cut by 6 bases and J by 7 bases, with 15 bases left in between. The CDR3 loop spans 13 amino acids. The CDR3 is CASRAGPGSTQYF. As DNA, the CDR3 is TGTGCCAGCAGGGCAGGGCCGGGTTCGACCCAGTACTTC.

This clonotype was seen many times. V gene TRBV5-4 combines with J gene TRBJ2-1, with D perhaps matching TRBD1 (6 bases). V gave up 0 bases and J gave up 6 bases, with 13 bases separating them. Per germline, CDR1 SGHNT and CDR2 YYREEE (reference sequence). This CDR3 has 15 amino acids. The CDR3 nucleotides read TGTGCCAGCAGCTTGGACAGGGAAAAACGCAATGAGCAGTTCTTC. Protein product: CASSLDREKRNEQFF.

This clonotype was seen a few times. The chain links TRBV7-2 to TRBJ2-1; D unclear. Per germline, CDR1 SGHTA and CDR2 FQGNSA. The CDR3 consists of 14 residues. Deletions cut 5 bases from V and 0 bases from J, with 8 bases between. Here the CDR3 reads CASSPPGSYNEQFF. CDR3 nucleotide sequence: TGTGCCAGCAGCCCCCCCGGCTCCTACAATGAGCAGTTCTTC.